A single sample gave rise to the 17 T cell receptor beta chains below, sequenced in a study of OX40 agonist ivuxolimab in advanced cancers. TCRdb's copy holds only in-frame clones and misses some; the assay was immunoSEQ multiplex PCR. Of some 70,000 clones listed, 80% were seen once; the top ten hold 1.2%. Sequencing was performed on CD4+ or CD8+ T cells sorted from blood, taken in a trial of the OX40 agonist ivuxolimab. All receptors come from an adult with an advanced solid tumor such as melanoma, head and neck, liver or kidney cancer.

The CDR3 sequence: CASSVESIAGTSYNEQFF. DNA for the CDR3: TGTGCCAGCAGCGTAGAGTCCATAGCCGGGACTAGTTATAATGAGCAGTTCTTC. The chain is built from TRBV9 and TRBJ2-1; 8 bases fit TRBD2. The CDR3 is 18 amino acids. CDR1 and CDR2 from the germline V gene are SGDLS and YYNGEE. J gave up 7 bases and V 0 bases, and 15 bases lay outside the gene matches. The complete variable domain, with remaining parts taken from reference TRBV9 and TRBJ2-1, reads DSGVTQTPKHLITATGQRVTLRCSPRSGDLSVYWYQQSLDQGLQFLIQYYNGEERAKGNILERFSAQQFPDLHSELNLSSLELGDSALYFCASSVESIAGTSYNEQFFGPGTRLTVL.

CDR3 loop: CASSTGLDGYTF. CDR3 nucleotide sequence: TGTGCCAGCAGCACGGGACTGGATGGCTACACCTTC. The chain uses TRBV5-3 and TRBJ1-2, with TRBD1 as a possible D gene (5 bases). TRBV5-3 is designated an ORF whose function remains uncertain. The V and J ends lost 8 bases and 6 bases respectively, with 14 bases between them. CDR3 length: 12 residues.

The V call is TRBV4-2, the J call TRBJ2-5; no definite D call. The CDR3 extends over 15 amino acids. Germline assignment: CDR1 LGHNA and CDR2 YNFKEQ. The V gene lost 0 bases and the J gene lost 1 base, with 9 bases spanning the gap. CDR3 residues: CASSQDWQTQETQYF. CDR3 nucleotides: TGTGCCAGCAGCCAAGATTGGCAGACCCAAGAGACCCAGTACTTC.

The genes are TRBV5-1 and TRBJ1-2; TRBD1 matches at 7 bases. This CDR3 contains 15 residues. Germline V gene lookup returns CDR1 SGHRS and CDR2 YFSETQ. Germline trimming cut 0 bases from V and 7 bases from J; bases unmatched to any gene: 9. CDR3 sequence reads: CASSLDRGSISGYTF. The CDR3 nucleotides read TGCGCCAGCAGCTTGGACAGGGGATCTATCAGTGGCTACACCTTC.

The chain recombines TRBV4-2 with TRBJ2-6, with D perhaps given as TRBD1 or TRBD2 (5 bases each). The CDR3 loop spans 16 amino acids. CDR1 and CDR2 from the germline V gene are LGHNA and YNFKEQ. V was shortened by 0 bases and J by 3 bases, with 9 bases between the two germline ends. The CDR3 loop is CASSQDVRGGANVLTF. CDR3 DNA: TGTGCCAGCAGCCAAGATGTGAGGGGTGGGGCCAACGTCCTGACTTTC.

The V and J genes are TRBV4-2 and TRBJ1-1, with no clear D. The CDR3 runs to 14 residues. Germline V gene lookup returns CDR1 LGHNA and CDR2 YNFKEQ. V gave up 1 base and J gave up 0 bases, with 6 bases separating them. Written as DNA, the CDR3 is TGTGCCAGCAGCCAAGGATCCATGAACACTGAAGCTTTCTTT. Residues: CASSQGSMNTEAFF.

In its sample, this clone was seen a few times. The chain couples TRBV9 to TRBJ1-5; D unresolved. Germline values: CDR1 SGDLS, CDR2 YYNGEE. The ends were cut back, 4 bases at V and 5 bases at J, with 16 bases in the middle. This CDR3 has 15 residues. The CDR3 nucleotides read TGTGCCAGCAGCCCCACTCCAGAATACGATCAGCCCCAGCATTTT. It translates to CASSPTPEYDQPQHF.

This clone was seen once. The DNA of the CDR3 is TGTGCCAGCGGCCCAGCCGGGCCGAGGGTGCACGAGCAGTACTTC. As protein: CASGPAGPRVHEQYF. The chain couples TRBV7-2 to TRBJ2-7; the D gene is possibly TRBD2 (5 bases). CDR1 SGHTA and CDR2 FQGNSA come from the germline V gene. V was cut by 8 bases and J by 5 bases, with 22 bases left in between. The CDR3 is 15 residues long.

The chain carries TRBV2 and TRBJ2-2; 8 bases match TRBD1. The CDR3 runs 13 residues. Germline CDR1 SNHLY, CDR2 FYNNEI. V gave up 7 bases and J gave up 6 bases; unmatched junction bases: 4. The CDR3 sequence is CASKSTGAGELFF. The DNA of the CDR3 is TGTGCCAGCAAATCGACAGGGGCCGGGGAGCTGTTTTTT.

CDR3 in amino acids: CASSFPGGRETQYF. The CDR3 nucleotides read TGTGCCAGCAGCTTCCCGGGGGGGCGAGAGACCCAGTACTTC. V usage is TRBV5-6 and J usage is TRBJ2-5; 8 nucleotides align to TRBD2. With V trimmed by 2 bases and J by 4 bases, 4 bases remained unmatched. Germline CDR1 and CDR2: SGHDT and YYEEEE. The CDR3 loop spans 14 amino acids. The variable domain in full, completed from reference TRBV5-6 and TRBJ2-5, reads DAGVTQSPTHLIKTRGQQVTLRCSPKSGHDTVSWYQQALGQGPQFIFQYYEEEERQRGNFPDRFSGHQFPNYSSELNVNALLLGDSALYLCASSFPGGRETQYFGPGTRLLVL.

J is TRBJ1-6 and V is TRBV6-1; possible D gene TRBD1, 5 bases. The V end was cut by 4 bases, the J end by 10 bases, with 17 bases between. CDR3 length equals 15 residues. In germline, CDR1 is MNHNS, CDR2 SASEGT. This CDR3 is CASSALGAGPSPLHF. Written as DNA, the CDR3 is TGTGCCAGCAGTGCTCTAGGGGCAGGGCCCTCACCCCTCCACTTT.

This clone was seen a single time. The CDR3 DNA reads as TGTGCCAGCAGCTTAGCAAGCGGGGTAGGCGAGCAGTACTTC. Its protein product is CASSLASGVGEQYF. The genes are TRBV11-2 and TRBJ2-5, with 7 bases aligning to TRBD2. The J call may be mistaken, given a closer DNA end match to TRBJ2-7. The germline V gene has CDR1 SGHAT and CDR2 FQNNGV. CDR3 size: 14 residues.

The chain couples TRBV2 to TRBJ2-3; maybe TRBD2 (5 bases). V lost 6 bases and J lost 5, with 9 bases in between. Germline CDR1 and CDR2: SNHLY and FYNNEI. The CDR3 totals 12 residues. The CDR3 reads CASRREGDTQYF. CDR3 coding DNA: TGTGCCAGCAGGAGAGAGGGAGATACGCAGTATTTT.

This clone was picked up a small number of times. This chain joins TRBV5-1 and TRBJ1-2, with 11 bases lining up with TRBD1. Trimming cost V 2 bases and J 8 bases; bases outside gene matches: 5. Germline V gene sequence: CDR1 SGHRS, CDR2 YFSETQ. This CDR3 contains 14 residues. The DNA of the CDR3 is TGCGCCAGCAGCTTTGGACAGGGGGCAGGCGGCTACACCTTC. Translating it yields CASSFGQGAGGYTF.

The V call is TRBV9, the J call TRBJ2-5; TRBD2 aligns across 8 bases. There are 14 residues in the CDR3. Germline V gene lookup returns CDR1 SGDLS and CDR2 YYNGEE. With 0 bases clipped from V and 3 bases from J, the junction kept 1 base outside the gene matches. In DNA, the CDR3 is TGTGCCAGCAGCGTAGCAGCGGGGGAAGAGACCCAGTACTTC. Its translation: CASSVAAGEETQYF.

Worth noting for this clone: Compared with germline, one end of the junction differs, possibly owing to a read error. The V and J genes are TRBV18 and TRBJ1-1; D unclear. Germline CDR1 is KGHSH and CDR2 is LQKENI. This CDR3 is 17 amino acids long. CDR3 DNA: TGTGCCAGCTCCCCACTTCCCGCCGGGGTCATGAACACTGAAGCTTTCTTT. This translates into CASSPLPAGVMNTEAFF.

The rearrangement uses TRBV14 and TRBJ2-2; D might be TRBD1 or TRBD2, each matching 6 bases. This CDR3 comprises 16 residues. V was clipped by 3 bases and J by 6 bases, with 17 bases between them. The germline CDR1 and CDR2 sequences are SGHDN and FVKESK. The CDR3 nucleotides read TGTGCCAGCAGCCATCTACAGGGAGGAGGCGCCGGGGAGCTGTTTTTT. This gives the protein CASSHLQGGGAGELFF. The variable domain in full, completed from reference TRBV14 and TRBJ2-2, reads EAGVTQFPSHSVIEKGQTVTLRCDPISGHDNLYWYRRVMGKEIKFLLHFVKESKQDESGMPNNRFLAERTGGTYSTLKVQPAELEDSGVYFCASSHLQGGGAGELFFGEGSRLTVL.